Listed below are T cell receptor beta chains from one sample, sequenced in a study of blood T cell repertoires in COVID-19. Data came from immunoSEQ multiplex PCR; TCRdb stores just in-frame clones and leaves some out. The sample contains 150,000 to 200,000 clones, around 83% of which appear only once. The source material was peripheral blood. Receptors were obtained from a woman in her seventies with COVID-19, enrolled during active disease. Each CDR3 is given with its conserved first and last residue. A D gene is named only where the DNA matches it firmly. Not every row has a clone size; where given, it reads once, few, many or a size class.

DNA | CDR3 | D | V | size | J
TGTGCCAGCAGTCCAACAGGTTGGGGCTCTGGAAACACCATATATTTT | CASSPTGWGSGNTIYF | . | TRBV2 | . | TRBJ1-3
TGTGCCAGCAGCGTTAGCGGGAGAGACACCGGGGAGCTGTTTTTT | CASSVSGRDTGELFF | TRBD2 | TRBV9 | . | TRBJ2-2
TGTGCCAGCAGCTTAGCGGCTAGCCCTTTTTTGGATACGCAGTATTTT | CASSLAASPFLDTQYF | . | TRBV7-2 | . | TRBJ2-3
TGTGCCAGCAGTAAACCGGACAGTTCCCGGACCCAGTACTTC | CASSKPDSSRTQYF | . | TRBV6-2/TRBV6-3 | . | TRBJ2-5
TGTGCCAGTAGTCTGAGGGAACGATTCCAGCCCCAGCATTTT | CASSLRERFQPQHF | . | TRBV19 | . | TRBJ1-5
TGTGCCAGCAGTAGTAGCAAGAGCTCCTACAATGAGCAGTTCTTC | CASSSSKSSYNEQFF | . | TRBV27 | . | TRBJ2-1
TGCAGTGCTAGTAGGGGGGGGATCGATGGCTACACCTTC | CSASRGGIDGYTF | . | TRBV20-1 | . | TRBJ1-2
TGTGCCCTGAGAACCGGTAGCAGCTCGTATTCACCCCTCCACTTT | CALRTGSSSYSPLHF | . | TRBV30 | few | TRBJ1-6
TGTGCCAGCAGTGAGGCCTCTGGAAACACCATATATTTT | CASSEASGNTIYF | . | TRBV25-1 | . | TRBJ1-3
TGTGCCAGCAGCTTAGACATCCAGAGGCATGAGCAGTTCTTC | CASSLDIQRHEQFF | . | TRBV7-2 | . | TRBJ2-1
TGTGCCAGCAGCCAACTCCTCGGAACAGACTACAATGAGCAGTTCTTC | CASSQLLGTDYNEQFF | . | TRBV14 | . | TRBJ2-1
TGCGCCAGCAGCTCGTCCGGGACAAATTCCGCCGGGGAGCTGTTTTTT | CASSSSGTNSAGELFF | . | TRBV5-1 | . | TRBJ2-2
TGTGCCAGCTCACCCCTAGCGGGAGGGTACAATGAGCAGTTCTTC | CASSPLAGGYNEQFF | TRBD2 | TRBV18 | . | TRBJ2-1
TGTGCCAGCAGCTTCTCAGCAGGCTCTAACTATGGCTACACCTTC | CASSFSAGSNYGYTF | . | TRBV7-9 | few | TRBJ1-2
TGTGCCAGCAGCCGTAGACAGGGAAATAATTCACCCCTCCACTTT | CASSRRQGNNSPLHF | TRBD1 | TRBV7-2 | . | TRBJ1-6
TGTGCCAGCTCGCGCCCGGGACAGGGGGGCACAGATACGCAGTATTTT | CASSRPGQGGTDTQYF | TRBD1 | TRBV18 | . | TRBJ2-3
TGTGCCAGCAGTCTCGGGACTACCTCGTACAATGAGCAGTTCTTC | CASSLGTTSYNEQFF | TRBD2 | TRBV27 | . | TRBJ2-1
TGTGCCAGCAGCTTGGAATACCGGACAGGGAAAGTGGGGGGCTACACCTTC | CASSLEYRTGKVGGYTF | TRBD1 | TRBV5-4 | . | TRBJ1-2
TGCGCCAGCAGTGATGGAAGACAGGTATTGGGGAGAAACACCATATATTTT | CASSDGRQVLGRNTIYF | . | TRBV10-2 | . | TRBJ1-3
TGTGCCAGCTCACCGGACAGGAGAGGAAACACCATATATTTT | CASSPDRRGNTIYF | TRBD1 | TRBV18 | few | TRBJ1-3
TGCGCCAGCAGCCAAGATGTCGGGGGAGGGCTCTACAATGAGCAGTTCTTC | CASSQDVGGGLYNEQFF | TRBD2 | TRBV4-3 | . | TRBJ2-1
TGTGCCTGGAGTTACGGTCAGTCGGGTCAGCCCCAGCATTTT | CAWSYGQSGQPQHF | . | TRBV30 | . | TRBJ1-5
TGTGCCAGCAGTCTCGCCAGCCGACAGGGCAACTATGGCTACACCTTC | CASSLASRQGNYGYTF | TRBD1 | TRBV28 | . | TRBJ1-2
TGTGCCAGCAGCCAAGCTTGGGCTAGCGGAACGGACAATGAGCAGTTCTTC | CASSQAWASGTDNEQFF | TRBD2 | TRBV3-1/TRBV3-2 | . | TRBJ2-1
TGTGCCAGCAGTTACGGGCAAGGATTTAGGTACGAGCAGTACTTC | CASSYGQGFRYEQYF | . | TRBV6-5 | few | TRBJ2-7
TGTGCCAGCAGCTTTTACAGGGTATCGGGGGAGACCCAGTACTTC | CASSFYRVSGETQYF | . | TRBV13 | . | TRBJ2-5
TGTGCCTGGAGTGCGGCGGGAAGGGGCGAGACCCAGTACTTC | CAWSAAGRGETQYF | . | TRBV30 | . | TRBJ2-5
TGCGCCAGCAGCTCGCAGGGACAGGGAACCGAGCAGTACTTC | CASSSQGQGTEQYF | TRBD1 | TRBV5-1 | . | TRBJ2-7
TGTGCCAGTAGCATCCGGACTAGCGGGATTTCTGGGGCCAACGTCCTGACTTTC | CASSIRTSGISGANVLTF | TRBD2 | TRBV19 | . | TRBJ2-6
TGTGCAATCACAGGGAACACTGAAGCTTTCTTT | CAITGNTEAFF | . | TRBV19 | . | TRBJ1-1
TGTGCCAGTACCTCGACCGGGACAGGGGATGAAAAACTGTTTTTT | CASTSTGTGDEKLFF | TRBD1 | TRBV19 | . | TRBJ1-4
TGTGCCAGCAGACAAGGACAGGCGTACAATGAGCAGTTCTTC | CASRQGQAYNEQFF | TRBD1 | TRBV7-2 | . | TRBJ2-1